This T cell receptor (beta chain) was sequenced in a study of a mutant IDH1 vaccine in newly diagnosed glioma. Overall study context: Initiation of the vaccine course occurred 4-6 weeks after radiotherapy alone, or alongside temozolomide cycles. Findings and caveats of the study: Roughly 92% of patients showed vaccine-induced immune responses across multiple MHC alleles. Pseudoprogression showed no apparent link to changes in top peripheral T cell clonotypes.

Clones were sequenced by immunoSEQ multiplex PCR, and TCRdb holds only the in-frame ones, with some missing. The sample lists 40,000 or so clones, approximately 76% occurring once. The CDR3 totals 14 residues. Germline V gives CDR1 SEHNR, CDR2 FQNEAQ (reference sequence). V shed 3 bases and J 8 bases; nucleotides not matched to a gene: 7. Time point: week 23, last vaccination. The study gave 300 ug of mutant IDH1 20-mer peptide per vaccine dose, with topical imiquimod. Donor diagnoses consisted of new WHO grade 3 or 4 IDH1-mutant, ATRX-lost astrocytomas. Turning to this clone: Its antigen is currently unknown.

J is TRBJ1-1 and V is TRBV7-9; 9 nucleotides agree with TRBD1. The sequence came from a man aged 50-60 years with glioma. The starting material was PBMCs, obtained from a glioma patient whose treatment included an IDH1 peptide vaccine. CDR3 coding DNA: TGTGCCAGCAGCTTTCTTGACAGGGGGACCGAAGCTTTCTTT. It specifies CASSFLDRGTEAFF.